Listed below are T cell receptor beta chains from one sample, sequenced in a study of blood T cell repertoires in COVID-19. TCRdb keeps only in-frame clones here, not all; method: immunoSEQ multiplex PCR. This sample has approximately 470,000 clones; approximately 83% occur once, and the top ten carry approximately 3.2%. The sequencing input was peripheral blood. The receptor set was obtained from a human donor in a cohort sampled during active COVID-19. The CDR3 runs from the conserved cysteine through the conserved F or W. A D gene is named only where the DNA matches it firmly. Rows may omit the clone size; those that give it use once, few, many or a size class.

>TRBJ2-7|-|TRBV25-1|-
CASSLDRSGGLTYEQYF
TGTGCCAGCAGCCTAGATAGATCAGGGGGGCTAACCTACGAGCAGTACTTC
>TRBJ1-1|-|TRBV2|-
CASRRTENTEAFF
TGTGCCAGCAGACGGACAGAGAACACTGAAGCTTTCTTT
>TRBJ2-7|TRBD2|TRBV5-1|-
CASSLDTSGRSSYEQYF
TGCGCCAGCAGCTTGGATACTAGCGGGAGGAGCTCCTACGAGCAGTACTTC
>TRBJ1-5|-|TRBV3-1/TRBV3-2|-
CASSQEGLNQPQHF
TGTGCCAGCAGCCAAGAGGGGCTAAATCAGCCCCAGCATTTT
>TRBJ2-3|-|TRBV5-1|few
CASSLEQVLTDTQYF
TGCGCCAGCAGCTTGGAACAGGTCCTCACAGATACGCAGTATTTT
>TRBJ1-2|TRBD1|TRBV19|-
CASSPYRGDGYTF
TGTGCCAGTAGTCCCTACAGGGGCGATGGCTACACCTTC
>TRBJ2-3|TRBD1|TRBV5-4|-
CASSWGNRGPIGTQYF
TGTGCCAGCAGCTGGGGGAACAGGGGACCTATCGGTACGCAGTATTTT
>TRBJ1-6|-|TRBV14|-
CASSPRSGSSYNSPLHF
TGTGCCAGCAGCCCGCGCTCGGGAAGCTCCTATAATTCACCCCTCCACTTT
>TRBJ2-5|TRBD2|TRBV19|-
CASSSSGTSGETQYF
TGTGCCAGTAGTTCTTCGGGGACTAGTGGCGAGACCCAGTACTTC
>TRBJ2-5|-|TRBV9|-
CASSVAGRGQETQYF
TGTGCCAGCAGCGTAGCAGGGCGGGGCCAAGAGACCCAGTACTTC
>TRBJ1-2|TRBD1|TRBV28|-
CASSLSGGFGYTF
TGTGCCAGCAGTTTATCAGGGGGTTTTGGCTACACCTTC
>TRBJ2-4|-|TRBV21-1|-
CASSKGGWGQAKNIQYF
TGTGCCAGCAGCAAAGGAGGGTGGGGGCAAGCCAAAAACATTCAGTACTTC
>TRBJ1-5|-|TRBV19|few
CASSMDSMPQHF
TGTGCCAGTAGTATGGACTCCATGCCCCAGCATTTT
>TRBJ1-3|TRBD1|TRBV29-1|many
CSVVGDRGGPGNTIYF
TGCAGCGTTGTAGGGGACAGGGGAGGGCCTGGAAACACCATATATTTT
>TRBJ2-3|-|TRBV9|-
CASSVVERSTDTQYF
TGTGCCAGCAGCGTAGTGGAGCGAAGCACAGATACGCAGTATTTT
>TRBJ1-1|-|TRBV6-2/TRBV6-3|-
CASSFPRSPEAFF
TGTGCCAGCAGTTTCCCCCGGAGTCCCGAAGCTTTCTTT
>TRBJ1-2|-|TRBV19|-
CAQPQGSYGYTF
TGTGCCCAGCCCCAGGGTTCCTATGGCTACACCTTC
>TRBJ1-2|TRBD1|TRBV7-8|-
CASSLDGTGGRGYTF
TGTGCCAGCAGCTTAGATGGGACAGGCGGTAGGGGCTACACCTTC
>TRBJ2-7|TRBD2|TRBV3-1/TRBV3-2|-
CASSQDRAGGSYEQYF
TGTGCCAGCAGCCAAGATAGGGCGGGAGGGTCCTACGAGCAGTACTTC
>TRBJ2-2|-|TRBV3-1/TRBV3-2|-
CASSQGRESTGELFF
TGTGCCAGCAGCCAGGGGCGGGAATCCACCGGGGAGCTGTTTTTT
>TRBJ2-1|-|TRBV6-6|-
CASSYGQGNEQFF
TGTGCCAGCAGTTACGGGCAGGGCAATGAGCAGTTCTTC
>TRBJ1-4|TRBD1|TRBV29-1|-
CSAARGRNNEKLFF
TGCAGCGCTGCAAGGGGGCGGAACAATGAAAAACTGTTTTTT
>TRBJ2-5|TRBD1|TRBV6-5|once
CASSLDRGKETQYF
TGTGCCAGCAGCCTGGACAGGGGAAAAGAGACCCAGTACTTC
>TRBJ2-7|-|TRBV6-2/TRBV6-3|-
CASSYTSYEQYF
TGTGCCAGCAGTTATACTTCCTACGAGCAGTACTTC
>TRBJ2-1|TRBD1|TRBV2|-
CASRARQGPYNEQFF
TGTGCCAGCAGGGCCAGACAGGGGCCCTACAATGAGCAGTTCTTC
>TRBJ2-3|TRBD2|TRBV20-1|-
CSASRLAGADTQYF
TGCAGTGCTAGTCGACTAGCGGGAGCAGATACGCAGTATTTT
>TRBJ2-7|-|TRBV11-3|-
CASSLRDSPTYEQYF
TGTGCCAGCAGCCTGCGCGACTCCCCTACCTACGAGCAGTACTTC
>TRBJ2-3|-|TRBV29-1|-
CSARRDYPSTDTQYF
TGCAGCGCAAGACGCGACTATCCTAGCACAGATACGCAGTATTTT
>TRBJ2-1|-|TRBV18|-
CASSPRDSGEQFF
TGTGCCAGCTCACCGCGCGACTCCGGGGAGCAGTTCTTC
>TRBJ1-1|-|TRBV19|-
CASSARTVTTEAFF
TGTGCCAGTAGTGCCCGGACAGTAACCACTGAAGCTTTCTTT
>TRBJ1-1|TRBD1|TRBV24-1|-
CATRGPGQGTEAFF
TGTGCCACCCGGGGACCGGGACAGGGCACTGAAGCTTTCTTT
>TRBJ2-2|TRBD2|TRBV5-4|-
CASSWRGGDTGELFF
TGTGCCAGCAGCTGGCGCGGGGGGGACACCGGGGAGCTGTTTTTT
>TRBJ2-7|TRBD2|TRBV7-9|-
CASSQSGRGLEQYF
TGTGCCAGCAGCCAGAGCGGGAGAGGTCTCGAGCAGTACTTC
>TRBJ1-2|-|TRBV5-4|-
CASSLPGLARGDGYTF
TGTGCCAGCAGCTTGCCTGGTTTAGCCAGGGGTGATGGCTACACCTTC
>TRBJ1-2|-|TRBV19|-
CASMQVRYGYTF
TGTGCCAGTATGCAGGTCCGTTATGGCTACACCTTC
>TRBJ1-4|TRBD1|TRBV6-6|-
CASSTRDRVDEKLFF
TGTGCCAGCAGTACCCGGGACAGGGTGGACGAAAAACTGTTTTTT
>TRBJ1-6|TRBD1|TRBV27|-
CASSRGTGGNNSPLHF
TGTGCCAGCAGTAGGGGGACAGGGGGCAATAATTCACCCCTCCACTTT
>TRBJ2-2|TRBD1|TRBV7-2|-
CASSLLGDRGTGELFF
TGTGCCAGCAGCTTATTGGGGGACAGGGGCACCGGGGAGCTGTTTTTT